These 30 T cell receptor beta chains came from one sample sequenced in a study of radiation and T cells in renal cell carcinoma. Time point described: blood 4 weeks post-SBRT, at nephrectomy. Treatment given: 15 Gy SBRT to primary tumor, nephrectomy 4 weeks later. The repertoire was sequenced with immunoSEQ multiplex PCR; TCRdb's copy has only in-frame clones and lacks some. The sample records some 97,000 clones, 84% being singletons. This sample comprised blood, obtained from a patient whose treatment included radiotherapy and nephrectomy. These receptors came from a man between 60 and 70 years old with renal cell carcinoma.

The chain couples TRBV14 to TRBJ2-5; 8 bases agree with TRBD2. This CDR3 contains 17 residues. Germline lookup yields CDR1 SGHDN and CDR2 FVKESK. The J segment lost 5 bases and the V segment lost 4 bases, leaving 15 bases of the junction unmatched. DNA of the CDR3: TGTGCCAGCAGCCTCCTTACCAGCGGGAGCCAAAGGGAGACCCAGTACTTC. This translates into CASSLLTSGSQRETQYF.

The V gene is TRBV4-3, the J gene TRBJ2-3; tentative D call: TRBD1 (6 bases). CDR1 is LGHNA and CDR2 is YSLEER in the germline V gene. The CDR3 extends over 13 amino acids. Trimming cost V 2 bases and J 6 bases, with 9 bases left between them. CDR3 nucleotides: TGCGCCAGCAGCCAAACAGGGCCGGATACGCAGTATTTT. It specifies CASSQTGPDTQYF.

This sequence joins TRBV5-5 and TRBJ2-7; no reliable D call. Looked up from germline, CDR1 is SGHKS and CDR2 is YYEKEE (reference sequence). This CDR3 contains 13 residues. V was clipped by 0 bases and J by 12 bases, with 16 bases between them. CDR3 residues: CASSLEPRLSRYF. Written as DNA, the CDR3 is TGTGCCAGCAGCTTGGAGCCCAGACTGTCCCGGTACTTC.

V and J are TRBV7-3 and TRBJ2-1, with D perhaps TRBD2 (6 bases). Trimming left V 5 bases short and J 4 bases short, with 9 bases between. Germline values: CDR1 SGHTA, CDR2 FQGTGA. The CDR3 has 13 amino acids. CDR3 sequence: CASSTGLYNEQFF. DNA for the CDR3: TGTGCCAGCAGCACTGGACTATACAATGAGCAGTTCTTC.

The chain has TRBV5-8 and TRBJ2-3, with D hard to call. The CDR3 loop spans 14 amino acids. Germline values: CDR1 SGHTS, CDR2 YDEGEE. V lost 1 base to trimming and J lost 6 bases, with 12 bases between them. CDR3 sequence (DNA): TGTGCCAGCAGCTTGTTGTTTTCCTCGGATACGCAGTATTTT. Translated: CASSLLFSSDTQYF.

This chain links TRBV6-6 with TRBJ2-2, with TRBD1 matching 8 bases. V trimming: 6 bases; J trimming: 6 bases; junction bases outside the gene matches: 9. The CDR3 covers 15 residues. CDR1 and CDR2 (germline): MNHNY, SVGAGI (reference sequence). CDR3 protein: CASSYVQGAAGELFF. The CDR3 DNA reads TGTGCCAGCAGCTACGTGCAGGGGGCCGCCGGGGAGCTGTTTTTT.

V is TRBV19 and J is TRBJ1-1, with TRBD1 matching over 8 bases. The germline V gene has CDR1 LNHDA and CDR2 SQIVND (reference sequence). J gave up 11 bases and V 5 bases, and 16 bases lay outside the gene matches. CDR3 size: 15 residues. Here the CDR3 reads CASSHRSDRDEVAFF. The DNA of the CDR3 is TGTGCCAGTAGTCATAGGTCGGACAGGGACGAAGTGGCTTTCTTT.

This chain uses TRBV7-8 with TRBJ2-3; TRBD2 might be the D (5 bases). The CDR3 loop spans 15 amino acids. Germline loops: CDR1 SGHVS, CDR2 FQNEAQ. V shed 6 bases and J shed 4 bases, with 17 bases lying between them. CDR3: CASSSTRTPADTQYF. The CDR3 DNA follows: TGTGCCAGCAGTTCTACTAGGACCCCCGCAGATACGCAGTATTTT.

This chain joins TRBV7-9 and TRBJ2-1; TRBD1 might be the D (6 bases). The length of the CDR3 is 13 residues. Germline CDR1 reads SEHNR; CDR2 reads FQNEAQ (reference sequence). The V and J ends lost 5 bases and 7 bases respectively, with 12 bases between them. CDR3 sequence reads: CASSPQGRNEQFF. CDR3 nucleotide sequence: TGTGCCAGCAGCCCACAGGGCAGGAATGAGCAGTTCTTC.

The gene calls are TRBV19 and TRBJ1-1; D gene ambiguous. Per germline, CDR1 LNHDA and CDR2 SQIVND (reference sequence). V lost 2 bases, J lost 0 bases, and 7 bases lay in between. CDR3 length equals 14 residues. The DNA of the CDR3 is TGTGCCAGTAGTATACTCCTCATGAACACTGAAGCTTTCTTT. Protein product: CASSILLMNTEAFF.

The rearrangement uses TRBV7-3 and TRBJ2-7; a weak D match, TRBD1 (5 bases). There are 13 residues in the CDR3. Trimming left V 1 base short and J 6 bases short, with 10 bases between. Germline-derived CDR1 and CDR2 are SGHTA and FQGTGA. The chain's CDR3 is CASSLNVRGEQYF. DNA for the CDR3: TGTGCCAGCAGCTTAAACGTAAGGGGCGAGCAGTACTTC.

The J gene is TRBJ2-1, the V gene TRBV5-1; 9 bases align to TRBD1. The CDR3 has 15 amino acids. Trimming removed 4 bases from V and 4 bases from J; junction bases left unmatched: 6. CDR1 and CDR2 (germline): SGHRS, YFSETQ. CDR3: CASSVGTGIYNEQFF. CDR3 sequence (DNA): TGCGCCAGCAGCGTCGGGACAGGGATTTACAATGAGCAGTTCTTC. Combining the CDR3 with reference TRBV5-1 and TRBJ2-1 gives the whole variable domain KAGVTQTPRYLIKTRGQQVTLSCSPISGHRSVSWYQQTPGQGLQFLFEYFSETQRNKGNFPGRFSGRQFSNSRSEMNVSTLELGDSALYLCASSVGTGIYNEQFFGPGTRLTVL.

The chain joins TRBV10-3 to TRBJ2-7; 11 nucleotides align to TRBD2. Germline V gives CDR1 ENHRY, CDR2 SYGVKD. CDR3 length equals 15 residues. V lost 4 bases to trimming and J lost 6 bases; unmatched junction nucleotides: 8. For the CDR3, the DNA is TGTGCCATCAGTGTCGTAGCGGGAGGGCCTGGCGAGCAGTACTTC. Translated, it gives CAISVVAGGPGEQYF.

This sequence joins TRBV7-8 and TRBJ2-7, with 9 bases identical to TRBD1. This CDR3 has 16 residues. The germline V gene has CDR1 SGHVS and CDR2 FQNEAQ. V dropped 4 bases and J dropped 1; count of bases not matched to a gene: 8. The CDR3 spells CASSSIRQGGSYEQYF. Here the CDR3 DNA reads TGTGCCAGCAGCTCCATTAGACAGGGGGGATCCTACGAGCAGTACTTC. Variable domain in full (rest from reference TRBV7-8 and TRBJ2-7): GAGVSQSPRYKVAKRGQDVALRCDPISGHVSLFWYQQALGQGPEFLTYFQNEAQLDKSGLPSDRFFAERPEGSVSTLKIQRTQQEDSAVYLCASSSIRQGGSYEQYFGPGTRLTVT.

This chain uses TRBV28 with TRBJ2-7; TRBD2 might be the D (5 bases). The CDR3 has 11 amino acids. V was shortened by 5 bases and J by 6 bases, with 8 bases between the two germline ends. CDR1 and CDR2 (germline): MDHEN, SYDVKM. CDR3 sequence: CASSNRGEQYF. The DNA for the CDR3 is TGTGCCAGCAGTAACCGGGGCGAGCAGTACTTC.

V is TRBV7-6 and J is TRBJ2-1; the D gene is possibly TRBD2 (6 bases). V was trimmed by 8 bases and J by 8 bases, leaving 19 bases between them. The germline CDR1 and CDR2 sequences are SGHVS and FNYEAQ. The CDR3 extends over 14 amino acids. CDR3 DNA: TGTGCCAGCGGGGAGGCGACGGTCAATGATGAGCAGTTCTTC. Translating gives CASGEATVNDEQFF.

The count of this clone is one. The J gene is TRBJ2-6, the V gene TRBV5-1; D is uncertain. V was pared by 0 bases and J by 0 bases, with 7 bases between. CDR1 and CDR2 (germline): SGHRS, YFSETQ. This CDR3 is built from 16 residues. CDR3 in amino acids: CASSLAGASGANVLTF. In DNA form, the CDR3 reads TGCGCCAGCAGCTTGGCTGGAGCCTCTGGGGCCAACGTCCTGACTTTC.

The J gene is TRBJ2-1, the V gene TRBV19, with TRBD1 matching over 11 bases. V trimming: 0 bases; J trimming: 1 base; junction bases outside the gene matches: 2. Germline loops: CDR1 LNHDA, CDR2 SQIVND (reference sequence). This CDR3 is built from 17 residues. The CDR3, as DNA: TGTGCCAGTAGTATAGAAGGGACAGGGGGATCCTACAATGAGCAGTTCTTC. Translated, it gives CASSIEGTGGSYNEQFF.

This clone was observed a few times. The rearrangement joins TRBV14 to TRBJ1-4; D gene uncertain. Per the germline V gene, CDR1 is SGHDN and CDR2 is FVKESK. Trimming shortened V by 4 bases and J by 8 bases, and 14 bases separated the two germline ends. This CDR3 comprises 14 residues. The CDR3 sequence is CASSPGVPDEKLFF. The CDR3 bases are TGTGCCAGCAGCCCCGGGGTACCTGACGAAAAACTGTTTTTT.

The J gene is TRBJ1-2, the V gene TRBV18; no definite D call. Per the germline V gene, CDR1 is KGHSH and CDR2 is LQKENI. Trimming took 3 bases from V and 3 from J, leaving 8 bases between them. There are 13 residues in the CDR3. This CDR3 reads CASSPDRDYGYTF. The CDR3 DNA follows: TGTGCCAGCTCACCGGACCGGGACTATGGCTACACCTTC.

The chain employs TRBV7-2 and TRBJ2-5; TRBD1 matches at 7 bases. In germline, CDR1 is SGHTA, CDR2 FQGNSA. CDR3 length: 15 residues. V was clipped by 3 bases and J by 5 bases; unmatched bases: 9. The CDR3 here is CASSFTGVSGETQYF. The CDR3 nucleotides are TGTGCCAGCAGCTTTACAGGGGTCTCGGGGGAGACCCAGTACTTC.

The chain couples TRBV9 to TRBJ2-2; TRBD2 aligns across 15 bases. The CDR3 is 17 amino acids. Germline CDR1 reads SGDLS; CDR2 reads YYNGEE. V trimming: 9 bases; J trimming: 4 bases; junction bases outside the gene matches: 10. The CDR3 region is CATGLAGGPVGTGELFF. The CDR3 region has the DNA TGTGCCACCGGACTAGCGGGAGGGCCAGTAGGCACCGGGGAGCTGTTTTTT.

This sequence joins TRBV4-2 and TRBJ1-2, with 10 bases fitting TRBD1. V trimming: 0 bases; J trimming: 4 bases; junction bases outside the gene matches: 2. The CDR3 consists of 15 residues. Looked up from germline, CDR1 is LGHNA and CDR2 is YNFKEQ. The CDR3 reads CASSQERTGGYGYTF. The CDR3 DNA sequence: TGTGCCAGCAGCCAAGAGAGGACAGGGGGCTATGGCTACACCTTC.

The chain recombines TRBV19 with TRBJ1-2; 8 bases match TRBD1. V shed 5 bases and J 6 bases; nucleotides not matched to a gene: 5. CDR1 is LNHDA and CDR2 is SQIVND in the germline V gene (reference sequence). The CDR3 has 13 residues. Here the CDR3 DNA reads TGTGCCAGTAGTTGGCAGGACAGGGATGGCTACACCTTC. Protein sequence: CASSWQDRDGYTF.

This chain connects TRBV5-6 to TRBJ2-5, with D perhaps TRBD1 or TRBD2 (5 bases each). The CDR3 has 15 residues. Germline V gives CDR1 SGHDT, CDR2 YYEEEE. V was pared by 0 bases and J by 4 bases, with 13 bases between. The CDR3: CASSLESGGTETQYF. Written as DNA, the CDR3 is TGTGCCAGCAGCTTGGAAAGTGGGGGAACAGAGACCCAGTACTTC.

To note about this clone: Because the CDR3's place on the DNA is in doubt, the DNA is left out and the CDR3 is given as listed by TCRdb. V is TRBV21-1 and J is TRBJ2-6. TRBV21-1 is a recognized pseudogene. The CDR3 length is 18 residues, termini included. CDR3: CASSLCWGRGSGANVLTF.

The chain couples TRBV5-1 to TRBJ1-4; D remains unclear. Germline V CDR1 and CDR2: SGHRS, YFSETQ. The V and J ends lost 0 bases and 8 bases respectively, with 14 bases between them. CDR3 size: 15 residues. Here the CDR3 reads CASSLDTREGEKLFF. CDR3 nucleotides: TGCGCCAGCAGCTTGGATACTAGGGAAGGGGAAAAACTGTTTTTT.

This chain links TRBV5-8 with TRBJ2-7; TRBD2 agrees at 13 bases. CDR3 length equals 14 residues. CDR1 is SGHTS and CDR2 is YDEGEE in the germline V gene. V lost 3 bases and J lost 6; bases outside the gene matches: 3. The CDR3 sequence: CASSSGLAGSEQYF. The CDR3 DNA follows: TGTGCCAGCAGCTCGGGACTAGCGGGAAGCGAGCAGTACTTC. The whole variable domain, filled in from reference TRBV5-8 and TRBJ2-7, reads EAGVTQSPTHLIKTRGQQATLRCSPISGHTSVYWYQQALGLGLQFLLWYDEGEERNRGNFPPRFSGRQFPNYSSELNVNALELEDSALYLCASSSGLAGSEQYFGPGTRLTVT.

This chain joins TRBV4-2 and TRBJ2-7; the D is unclear. Germline V gene sequence: CDR1 LGHNA, CDR2 YNFKEQ. The CDR3 loop spans 11 amino acids. Trimming left V 6 bases short and J 5 bases short, with 8 bases between. CDR3 sequence reads: CASRKSNEQYF. In DNA, the CDR3 is TGTGCCAGCAGAAAGTCGAACGAGCAGTACTTC.

The chain recombines TRBV15 with TRBJ1-5; no firm D call. Trimming took off 5 bases at V and 0 bases at J, with 11 bases between the two ends. The CDR3 has 15 amino acids. Per germline, CDR1 LNHNV and CDR2 YYDKDF (reference sequence). In DNA, the CDR3 is TGTGCCACCAGCTTTTTTCGGTATAGCAATCAGCCCCAGCATTTT. Translation: CATSFFRYSNQPQHF.